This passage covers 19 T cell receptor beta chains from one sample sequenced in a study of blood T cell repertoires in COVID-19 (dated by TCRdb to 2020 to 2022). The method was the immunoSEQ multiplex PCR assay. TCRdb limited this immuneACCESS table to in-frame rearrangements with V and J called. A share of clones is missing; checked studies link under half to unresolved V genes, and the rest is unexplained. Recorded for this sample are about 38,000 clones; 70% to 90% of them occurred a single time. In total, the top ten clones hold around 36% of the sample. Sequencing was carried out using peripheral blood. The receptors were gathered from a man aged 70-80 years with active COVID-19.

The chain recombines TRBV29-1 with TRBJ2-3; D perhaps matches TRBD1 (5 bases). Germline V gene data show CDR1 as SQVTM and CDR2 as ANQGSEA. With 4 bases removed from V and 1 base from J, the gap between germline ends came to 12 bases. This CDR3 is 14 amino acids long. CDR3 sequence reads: CSVVGAQGTDTQYF. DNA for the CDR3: TGCAGCGTTGTTGGGGCACAGGGCACAGATACGCAGTATTTT.

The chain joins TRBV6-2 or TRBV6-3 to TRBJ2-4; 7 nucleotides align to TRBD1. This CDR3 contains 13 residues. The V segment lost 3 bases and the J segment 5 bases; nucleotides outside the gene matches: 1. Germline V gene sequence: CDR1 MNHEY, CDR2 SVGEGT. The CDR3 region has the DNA TGTGCCAGCAGTTATGACAGGGAAAACATTCAGTACTTC. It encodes CASSYDRENIQYF.

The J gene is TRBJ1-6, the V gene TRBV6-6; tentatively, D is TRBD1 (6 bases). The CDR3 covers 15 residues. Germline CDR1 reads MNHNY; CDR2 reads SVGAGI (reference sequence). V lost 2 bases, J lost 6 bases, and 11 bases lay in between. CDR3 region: CASSYHREGNSPLHF. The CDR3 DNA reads TGTGCCAGCAGTTACCACAGGGAGGGTAATTCACCCCTCCACTTT.

Here the CDR3 reads CASSYWGGQGGYEQYF. In DNA, the CDR3 is TGTGCCAGCAGTTACTGGGGTGGACAGGGGGGCTACGAGCAGTACTTC. The chain couples TRBV6-6 to TRBJ2-7; 10 nucleotides agree with TRBD1. Unmatched junction bases numbered 6, after V lost 1 base and J lost 3 bases. The CDR3 length is 16 residues. Germline values: CDR1 MNHNY, CDR2 SVGAGI (reference sequence).

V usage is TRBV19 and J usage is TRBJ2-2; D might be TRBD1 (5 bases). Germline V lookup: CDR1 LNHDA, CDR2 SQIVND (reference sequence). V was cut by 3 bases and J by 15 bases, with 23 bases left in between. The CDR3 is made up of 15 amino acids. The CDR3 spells CASSIGGHLLSVVFF. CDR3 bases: TGTGCCAGTAGTATCGGCGGACACCTTTTATCAGTGGTGTTTTTT.

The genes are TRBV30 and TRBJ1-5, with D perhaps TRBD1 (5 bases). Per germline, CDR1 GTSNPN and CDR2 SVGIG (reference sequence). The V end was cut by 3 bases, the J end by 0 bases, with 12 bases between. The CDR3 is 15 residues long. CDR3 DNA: TGTGCCTGGAGCGCGGGACTTCATAGCAATCAGCCCCAGCATTTT. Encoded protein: CAWSAGLHSNQPQHF.

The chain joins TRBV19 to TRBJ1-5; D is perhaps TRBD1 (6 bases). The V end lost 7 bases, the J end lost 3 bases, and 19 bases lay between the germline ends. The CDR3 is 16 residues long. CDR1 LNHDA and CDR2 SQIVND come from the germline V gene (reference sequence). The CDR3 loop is CASTLRDTWANQPQHF. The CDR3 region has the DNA TGTGCCAGTACCCTCCGGGACACCTGGGCCAATCAGCCCCAGCATTTT.

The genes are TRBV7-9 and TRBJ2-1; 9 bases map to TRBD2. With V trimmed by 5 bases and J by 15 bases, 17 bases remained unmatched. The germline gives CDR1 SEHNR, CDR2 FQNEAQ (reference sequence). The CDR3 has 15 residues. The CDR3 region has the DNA TGTGCCAGCAGCCCGACTAGCGGTCTATCTACGCGGTGGTTCTTC. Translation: CASSPTSGLSTRWFF.

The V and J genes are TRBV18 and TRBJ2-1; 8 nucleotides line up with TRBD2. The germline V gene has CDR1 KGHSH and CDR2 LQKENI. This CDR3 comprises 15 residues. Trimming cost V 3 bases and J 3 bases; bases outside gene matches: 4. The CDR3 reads CASSPKRGLYNEQFF. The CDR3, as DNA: TGTGCCAGCTCACCCAAGCGGGGGCTCTACAATGAGCAGTTCTTC.

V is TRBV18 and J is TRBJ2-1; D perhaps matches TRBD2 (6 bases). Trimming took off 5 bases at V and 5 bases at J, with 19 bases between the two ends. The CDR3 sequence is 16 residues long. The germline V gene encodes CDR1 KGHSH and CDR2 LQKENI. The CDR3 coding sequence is TGTGCCAGCTCAACAGGCGGGACTGTAAAGGACAATGAGCAGTTCTTC. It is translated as CASSTGGTVKDNEQFF.

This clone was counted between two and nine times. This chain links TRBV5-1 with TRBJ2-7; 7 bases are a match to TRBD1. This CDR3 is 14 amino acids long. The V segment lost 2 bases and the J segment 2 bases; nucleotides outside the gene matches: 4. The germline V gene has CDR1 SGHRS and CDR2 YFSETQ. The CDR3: CASSLTGETYEQYF. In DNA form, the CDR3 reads TGCGCCAGCAGCTTAACAGGGGAGACCTACGAGCAGTACTTC. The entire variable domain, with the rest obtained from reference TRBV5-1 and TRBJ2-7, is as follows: KAGVTQTPRYLIKTRGQQVTLSCSPISGHRSVSWYQQTPGQGLQFLFEYFSETQRNKGNFPGRFSGRQFSNSRSEMNVSTLELGDSALYLCASSLTGETYEQYFGPGTRLTVT.

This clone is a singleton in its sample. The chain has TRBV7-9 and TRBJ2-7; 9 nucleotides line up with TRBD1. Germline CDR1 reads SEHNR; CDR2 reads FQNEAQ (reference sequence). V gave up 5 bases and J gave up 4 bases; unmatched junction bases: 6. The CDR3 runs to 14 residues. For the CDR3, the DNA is TGTGCCAGCAGCCCACGGGACAGGGTTTACGAGCAGTACTTC. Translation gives CASSPRDRVYEQYF.

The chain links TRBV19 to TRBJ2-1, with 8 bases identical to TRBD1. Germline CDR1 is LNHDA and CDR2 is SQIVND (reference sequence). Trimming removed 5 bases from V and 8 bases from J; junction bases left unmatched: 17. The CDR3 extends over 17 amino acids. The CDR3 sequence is CASSPVMPGGFGYEQFF. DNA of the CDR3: TGTGCCAGTAGTCCCGTCATGCCAGGGGGCTTTGGCTATGAGCAGTTCTTC.

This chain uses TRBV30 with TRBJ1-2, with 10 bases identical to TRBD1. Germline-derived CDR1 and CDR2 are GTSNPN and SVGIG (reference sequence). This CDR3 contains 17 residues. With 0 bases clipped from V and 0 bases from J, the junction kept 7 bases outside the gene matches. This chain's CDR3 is CAWSVGTGALANYGYTF. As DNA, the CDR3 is TGTGCCTGGAGTGTCGGGACAGGGGCATTAGCTAACTATGGCTACACCTTC.

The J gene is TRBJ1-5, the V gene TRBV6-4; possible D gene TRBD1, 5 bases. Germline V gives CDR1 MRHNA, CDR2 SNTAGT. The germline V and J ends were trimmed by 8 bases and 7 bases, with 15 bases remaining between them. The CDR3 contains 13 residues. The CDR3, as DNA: TGTGCCAGCTCCACAGGCCCGAGGCAGCCCCAGCATTTT. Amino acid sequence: CASSTGPRQPQHF.

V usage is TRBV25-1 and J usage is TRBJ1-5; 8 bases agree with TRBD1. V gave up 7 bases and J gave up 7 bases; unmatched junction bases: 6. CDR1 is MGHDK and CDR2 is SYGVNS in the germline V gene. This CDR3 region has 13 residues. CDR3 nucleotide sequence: TGTGCCAGCAACAGGGGGTCACGCCAGCCCCAGCATTTT. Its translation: CASNRGSRQPQHF.

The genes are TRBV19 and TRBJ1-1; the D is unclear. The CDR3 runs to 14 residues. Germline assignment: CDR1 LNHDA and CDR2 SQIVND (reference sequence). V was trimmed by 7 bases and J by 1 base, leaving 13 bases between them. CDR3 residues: CASMLTGSNTEAFF. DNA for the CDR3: TGTGCCAGTATGCTGACGGGGTCGAACACTGAAGCTTTCTTT.

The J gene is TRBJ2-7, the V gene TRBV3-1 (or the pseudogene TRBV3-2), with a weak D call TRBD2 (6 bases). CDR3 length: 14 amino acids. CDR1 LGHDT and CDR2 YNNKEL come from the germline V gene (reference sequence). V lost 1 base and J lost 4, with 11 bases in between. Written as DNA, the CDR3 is TGTGCCAGCAGCCAAGGGTGGGCGGGGTACGAGCAGTACTTC. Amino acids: CASSQGWAGYEQYF.

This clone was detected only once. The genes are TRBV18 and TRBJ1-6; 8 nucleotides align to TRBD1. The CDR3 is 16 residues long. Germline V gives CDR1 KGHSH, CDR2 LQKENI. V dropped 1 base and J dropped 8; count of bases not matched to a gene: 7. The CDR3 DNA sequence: TGTGCCAGCTCACCACTAAAGACAGGGGCTCATTCACCCCTCCACTTT. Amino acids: CASSPLKTGAHSPLHF.